The clone carrying this T cell receptor beta chain was recorded a few times. Its antigen remains unknown. The data derive from a study of T cell repertoires in cytomegalovirus infection. For the study at large: Based on public TCR beta signatures, there were indications of CMV infection and of a matching HLA type.

Using its own MiXCR run on the reads, TCRdb lists one record per CDR3 protein. The sample yields some 50,000 distinct CDR3 sequences, about a fifth seen once. V lost 5 bases to trimming and J lost 2 bases, with 17 bases between them. Germline lookup yields CDR1 SGHVS and CDR2 FNYEAQ. The CDR3 has 16 residues. General observations from the study: HLA-C-restricted CMV-specific TCR beta clonotypes prevailed in the ex vivo response. Adding up the frequency of public TCR beta families identified people who carried CMV plus the relevant HLA.

The rearrangement links TRBV7-6 to TRBJ2-3, with TRBD2 as a possible D gene (6 bases). This receptor was identified in a human donor in good health (CMV status not recorded). Some clones in this sample may be carry-over from other donors' samples. The source was CD8+ T cells from cultured PBMCs, collected from culture after CMV antigen stimulation. In DNA form, the CDR3 reads TGTGCCAGCAGCGTACGCCCTAGCGTACTCACAGATACGCAGTATTTT. Amino acids: CASSVRPSVLTDTQYF.